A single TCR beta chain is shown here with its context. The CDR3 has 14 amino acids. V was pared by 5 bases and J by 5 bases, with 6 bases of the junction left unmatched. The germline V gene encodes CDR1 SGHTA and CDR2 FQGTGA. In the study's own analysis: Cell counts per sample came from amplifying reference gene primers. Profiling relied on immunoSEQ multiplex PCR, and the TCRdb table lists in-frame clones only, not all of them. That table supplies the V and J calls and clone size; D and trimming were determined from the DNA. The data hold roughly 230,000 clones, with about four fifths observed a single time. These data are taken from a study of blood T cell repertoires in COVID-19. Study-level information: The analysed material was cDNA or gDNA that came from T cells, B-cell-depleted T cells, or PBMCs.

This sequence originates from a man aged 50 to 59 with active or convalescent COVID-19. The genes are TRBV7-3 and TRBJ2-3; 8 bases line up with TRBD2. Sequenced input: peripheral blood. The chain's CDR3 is CASSLGGALDTQYF. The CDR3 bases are TGTGCCAGCAGCCTCGGGGGGGCCTTAGATACGCAGTATTTT.